These 30 T cell receptor beta chains were sequenced from one sample in a study of blood T cell repertoires in COVID-19. Some clones are missing from TCRdb's copy, which holds only in-frame ones; the method was immunoSEQ multiplex PCR. The table shows fewer than 300,000 clones, with approximately 90% occurring only once. The specimen sequenced was peripheral blood. The origin of the receptors is a woman aged 30 to 39 with COVID-19, enrolled during active disease.

The J gene is TRBJ1-2, the V gene TRBV7-9, with D possibly matching TRBD1 (5 bases). The CDR3 runs to 14 residues. Trimming stripped 2 bases from V and 2 bases from J, with 9 bases between. The germline V gene encodes CDR1 SEHNR and CDR2 FQNEAQ (reference sequence). The CDR3 sequence is CASSLTKGNYGYTF. DNA for the CDR3: TGTGCCAGCAGCTTAACGAAGGGGAACTATGGCTACACCTTC.

This clone has a single count. The chain joins TRBV5-5 to TRBJ2-3, with 9 bases lining up with TRBD1. With V trimmed by 4 bases and J by 2 bases, 5 bases remained unmatched. From germline, CDR1 is SGHKS and CDR2 YYEKEE (reference sequence). This CDR3 is 15 amino acids long. CDR3 sequence: CASSPQGAFTDTQYF. The CDR3 nucleotides are TGTGCCAGCAGCCCACAGGGGGCTTTCACAGATACGCAGTATTTT.

This clone is a singleton in its sample. This chain connects TRBV19 to TRBJ1-5; D call uncertain. CDR3 length equals 13 residues. The V and J ends lost 5 bases and 4 bases respectively, with 9 bases between them. Germline V gene sequence: CDR1 LNHDA, CDR2 SQIVND (reference sequence). This CDR3 is CASSSLLNQPQHF. CDR3 DNA: TGTGCCAGTAGTTCACTCCTGAATCAGCCCCAGCATTTT.

V usage is TRBV30 and J usage is TRBJ1-4; a possible D gene is TRBD1 (5 bases). Looked up from germline, CDR1 is GTSNPN and CDR2 is SVGIG (reference sequence). V shed 0 bases and J shed 7 bases, with 12 bases lying between them. This CDR3 is built from 14 residues. In nucleotides, the CDR3 is TGTGCCTGGAGTGTACGGGGGGGTGTTGAAAAACTGTTTTTT. This gives the protein CAWSVRGGVEKLFF.

The genes are TRBV12-3 or TRBV12-4 and TRBJ1-1; possibly TRBD1 for D (5 bases). V was cut by 6 bases and J by 2 bases, with 10 bases left in between. There are 13 residues in the CDR3. CDR3 nucleotides: TGTGCCAGCAGCCTACAGGCAAACACTGAAGCTTTCTTT. The encoded protein is CASSLQANTEAFF.

This clone was recorded once. The identical CDR3 is also encoded by other nucleotide sequences in the sample. V and J are TRBV30 and TRBJ1-6; 7 nucleotides match TRBD1. The CDR3 extends over 13 amino acids. CDR1 and CDR2 from the germline V gene are GTSNPN and SVGIG (reference sequence). J was trimmed by 7 bases and V by 2 bases; bases with no gene match: 2. DNA of the CDR3: TGTGCCTGGAGTTTACAGGGGAATTCACCCCTCCACTTT. Translating gives CAWSLQGNSPLHF.

This clone was seen more than once but under ten times. This chain connects TRBV7-6 to TRBJ1-1, with 7 positions matching TRBD1. The germline V gene encodes CDR1 SGHVS and CDR2 FNYEAQ. J lost 4 bases, V lost 5 bases, and 10 bases had no gene match. This CDR3 has 15 residues. As DNA, the CDR3 is TGTGCCAGCAGCCCCGGACGACAGGGCGTCACTGAAGCTTTCTTT. Encoded protein: CASSPGRQGVTEAFF.

The V gene is TRBV6-5, the J gene TRBJ2-1; the match to TRBD1 covers 7 bases. J was trimmed by 5 bases and V by 6 bases; bases with no gene match: 4. Per germline, CDR1 MNHEY and CDR2 SVGAGI. The CDR3 runs 13 residues. CDR3 region: CASRDRNDNEQFF. The CDR3, as DNA: TGTGCCAGCAGGGACAGGAACGACAATGAGCAGTTCTTC.

The CDR3 protein is CASSLGQGNGYTF. The DNA of the CDR3 is TGTGCCAGCAGCTTGGGACAGGGTAATGGCTACACCTTC. The chain is built from TRBV5-4 and TRBJ1-2; 7 bases are a match to TRBD1. CDR3 length equals 13 residues. The J segment lost 6 bases and the V segment lost 0 bases, leaving 2 bases of the junction unmatched. Germline CDR1 SGHNT, CDR2 YYREEE (reference sequence). Supplemented by reference TRBV5-4 and TRBJ1-2, the full variable domain reads ETGVTQSPTHLIKTRGQQVTLRCSSQSGHNTVSWYQQALGQGPQFIFQYYREEENGRGNFPPRFSGLQFPNYSSELNVNALELDDSALYLCASSLGQGNGYTFGSGTRLTVV.

The V gene is TRBV6-5, the J gene TRBJ2-7; 11 bases fit TRBD2. The CDR3 has 16 amino acids. The germline V gene has CDR1 MNHEY and CDR2 SVGAGI. J was trimmed by 5 bases and V by 2 bases; bases with no gene match: 8. The CDR3 DNA follows: TGTGCCAGCAGTTACAGAGGGACTAGCGGCAGGGACGAGCAGTACTTC. Its protein product is CASSYRGTSGRDEQYF.

V and J are TRBV28 and TRBJ2-3, with 10 bases identical to TRBD2. V lost 7 bases, J lost 3 bases, and 4 bases stayed unmatched. The CDR3 consists of 14 residues. CDR1 is MDHEN, CDR2 SYDVKM, per germline. The CDR3 protein is CASTIAGGTDTQYF. CDR3 nucleotides: TGTGCCAGCACTATAGCGGGAGGTACAGATACGCAGTATTTT.

The chain is built from TRBV11-2 and TRBJ2-7; 8 bases align to TRBD1. The length of the CDR3 is 14 residues. With V trimmed by 5 bases and J by 5 bases, 8 bases remained unmatched. Germline assignment: CDR1 SGHAT and CDR2 FQNNGV. CDR3 amino acids: CASSRDRGNDEQYF. CDR3 DNA: TGTGCCAGCAGCCGCGACAGGGGTAACGACGAGCAGTACTTC.

CDR3 amino acids: CASSLRAPNEKLFF. In DNA, the CDR3 is TGTGCCAGTAGTCTGCGGGCCCCGAATGAAAAACTGTTTTTT. The chain couples TRBV19 to TRBJ1-4; no reliable D call. The germline gives CDR1 LNHDA, CDR2 SQIVND (reference sequence). V was pared by 5 bases and J by 5 bases, with 12 bases between. CDR3 length: 14 residues.

The chain couples TRBV10-3 to TRBJ1-2, with a tentative D call TRBD1 (6 bases). CDR1 is ENHRY, CDR2 SYGVKD, per germline. CDR3 length: 14 residues. V was pared by 6 bases and J by 4 bases, with 15 bases between. CDR3 residues: CAIRRTAELYGYTF. In DNA form, the CDR3 reads TGTGCCATCAGGAGGACAGCCGAGCTCTATGGCTACACCTTC.

The CDR3 DNA sequence: TGTGCCATTGCGGACAGGGAGGATGGCTACACCTTC. Its translation is CAIADREDGYTF. The chain joins TRBV10-3 to TRBJ1-2; TRBD1 agrees at 8 bases. J was trimmed by 6 bases and V by 9 bases; bases with no gene match: 6. Germline values: CDR1 ENHRY, CDR2 SYGVKD. This CDR3 is built from 12 residues.

The chain combines TRBV14 with TRBJ2-5; unclear D gene. The CDR3 runs 17 residues. V was clipped by 0 bases and J by 1 base, with 15 bases between them. Germline V gene sequence: CDR1 SGHDN, CDR2 FVKESK. The CDR3 nucleotides are TGTGCCAGCAGCCAAGATCGGGTCCCACCAGTCCAAGAGACCCAGTACTTC. Residues: CASSQDRVPPVQETQYF.

This clone was picked up one time. The chain recombines TRBV27 with TRBJ1-1, with D possibly matching TRBD1 (5 bases). Trimming pared 3 bases from V and 1 base from J, leaving 12 bases between. The CDR3 runs 15 residues. The germline CDR1 and CDR2 sequences are MNHEY and SMNVEV (reference sequence). CDR3: CASSFGVQGNTEAFF. The CDR3, as DNA: TGTGCCAGCAGTTTTGGGGTCCAGGGGAACACTGAAGCTTTCTTT.

The chain joins TRBV13 to TRBJ2-3, with TRBD2 matching 9 bases. Germline V gene data show CDR1 as PRHDT and CDR2 as FYEKMQ (reference sequence). The V and J ends lost 1 base and 1 base, in that order; junction bases with no gene match: 6. The CDR3 is 17 residues long. The CDR3 loop reads CASSLDGASGGTDTQYF. CDR3 bases: TGTGCCAGCAGCTTAGATGGGGCTAGCGGGGGCACAGATACGCAGTATTTT.

V usage is TRBV4-1 and J usage is TRBJ1-6; unclear D gene. This CDR3 has 15 amino acids. The V end was cut by 0 bases, the J end by 9 bases, with 12 bases between. CDR1 MGHRA and CDR2 YSYEKL come from the germline V gene. For the CDR3, the DNA is TGCGCCAGCAGCCAAGATCCCAGGTACCCTTCACCCCTCCACTTT. As protein: CASSQDPRYPSPLHF.

This chain uses TRBV5-1 with TRBJ2-3; TRBD2 might be the D (5 bases). Trimming took off 7 bases at V and 2 bases at J, with 14 bases between the two ends. This CDR3 is 14 amino acids long. Germline V gene lookup returns CDR1 SGHRS and CDR2 YFSETQ. CDR3 coding DNA: TGCGCCAGCGACGAGACGGGATTCACAGATACGCAGTATTTT. This gives the protein CASDETGFTDTQYF. Supplemented by reference TRBV5-1 and TRBJ2-3, the full variable domain reads KAGVTQTPRYLIKTRGQQVTLSCSPISGHRSVSWYQQTPGQGLQFLFEYFSETQRNKGNFPGRFSGRQFSNSRSEMNVSTLELGDSALYLCASDETGFTDTQYFGPGTRLTVL.

The chain is built from TRBV7-3 and TRBJ2-3; a weak D match, TRBD2 (6 bases). The CDR3 covers 15 residues. Trimming removed 5 bases from V and 0 bases from J, with 12 bases in between. The V gene's germline CDR1 is SGHTA and CDR2 FQGTGA. The CDR3 sequence is CASSVSGTSTDTQYF. Here the CDR3 DNA reads TGTGCCAGCAGCGTTAGCGGAACTAGCACAGATACGCAGTATTTT.

The genes are TRBV7-2 and TRBJ2-7, with 15 bases aligning to TRBD2. The V gene end was trimmed by 5 bases and the J gene end by 3 bases; junction bases not matched to a gene: 11. Germline assignment: CDR1 SGHTA and CDR2 FQGNSA. The CDR3 sequence is 18 residues long. CDR3 sequence (DNA): TGTGCCAGCAGCGAAAGCTGGACTAGCGGGAGGGGTATCTACGAGCAGTACTTC. Protein sequence: CASSESWTSGRGIYEQYF.

The V and J genes are TRBV30 and TRBJ1-6; TRBD1 matches 7 bases. Germline V gene data show CDR1 as GTSNPN and CDR2 as SVGIG (reference sequence). The V gene end was trimmed by 3 bases and the J gene end by 8 bases; junction bases not matched to a gene: 4. The CDR3 has 13 residues. The CDR3 here is CAWRDRVDSPLHF. DNA for the CDR3: TGTGCCTGGAGAGACAGGGTGGATTCACCCCTCCACTTT.

V gene TRBV7-2 combines with J gene TRBJ2-7; 10 nucleotides align to TRBD2. The CDR3 loop spans 16 amino acids. The V segment lost 5 bases and the J segment 7 bases; nucleotides outside the gene matches: 14. From germline, CDR1 is SGHTA and CDR2 FQGNSA. The CDR3 DNA is TGTGCCAGCAGCCAAGAGGGGTTACTAGCGGGATTGGAGCAGTACTTC. This encodes CASSQEGLLAGLEQYF. Based on the CDR3 plus reference TRBV7-2 and TRBJ2-7, the full variable domain is GAGVSQSPSNKVTEKGKDVELRCDPISGHTALYWYRQSLGQGLEFLIYFQGNSAPDKSGLPSDRFSAERTGGSVSTLTIQRTQQEDSAVYLCASSQEGLLAGLEQYFGPGTRLTVT.

This clone was counted a few times. J is TRBJ1-4 and V is TRBV19, with D possibly TRBD1 on 6 matching bases. CDR1 is LNHDA, CDR2 SQIVND, per germline (reference sequence). The CDR3 spans 14 residues. Trimming removed 6 bases at V and 2 bases at J, with 10 bases between. The CDR3 loop reads CASSHRATNEKLFF. CDR3 bases: TGTGCCAGTAGCCACAGGGCCACTAATGAAAAACTGTTTTTT.

This rearrangement joins TRBV30 to TRBJ1-5; D call uncertain. V gave up 2 bases and J gave up 7 bases, with 15 bases separating them. The CDR3 runs 14 residues. Germline V gives CDR1 GTSNPN, CDR2 SVGIG (reference sequence). CDR3 amino acids: CAWSLERLTQPQHF. DNA for the CDR3: TGTGCCTGGAGTCTTGAGAGGCTTACCCAGCCCCAGCATTTT.

The chain carries TRBV10-3 and TRBJ1-2; 10 nucleotides line up with TRBD1. Germline lookup yields CDR1 ENHRY and CDR2 SYGVKD. V dropped 7 bases and J dropped 0; count of bases not matched to a gene: 23. The CDR3 is made up of 21 amino acids. The CDR3 spells CAITKFPGQGSTHQANYGYTF. CDR3 coding DNA: TGTGCCATCACCAAATTCCCGGGACAGGGGTCAACCCACCAAGCTAACTATGGCTACACCTTC.

Of note for this clone: Other DNA sequences within the sample encode an identical CDR3. The CDR3 bases are TGCAGCGGCTCAGGACATTTGAACACTGAAGCTTTCTTT. This gives the protein CSGSGHLNTEAFF. V gene TRBV29-1 combines with J gene TRBJ1-1, with D perhaps matching TRBD1 (5 bases). The CDR3 has 13 amino acids. V was clipped by 7 bases and J by 0 bases, with 12 bases between them. Germline V gives CDR1 SQVTM, CDR2 ANQGSEA.

The gene calls are TRBV7-9 and TRBJ1-3; 7 bases fit TRBD1. The CDR3 length is 18 residues. After removal of 4 bases from V and 0 bases from J, the junction contained 12 bases not matched to a gene. Per the germline V gene, CDR1 is SEHNR and CDR2 is FQNEAQ (reference sequence). CDR3 coding DNA: TGTGCCAGCAGCTCCCAAGACTCAGGGGGAGACTCTGGAAACACCATATATTTT. It yields the protein CASSSQDSGGDSGNTIYF.

The chain combines TRBV19 with TRBJ2-1, with 9 positions matching TRBD1. The length of the CDR3 is 16 residues. Trimming cost V 5 bases and J 2 bases; bases outside gene matches: 7. The germline V gene has CDR1 LNHDA and CDR2 SQIVND (reference sequence). CDR3: CASSPFGTGTYNEQFF. DNA for the CDR3: TGTGCCAGTAGTCCGTTCGGGACAGGGACCTACAATGAGCAGTTCTTC. The full variable domain, in which reference TRBV19 and TRBJ2-1 provide the parts outside the CDR3, is DGGITQSPKYLFRKEGQNVTLSCEQNLNHDAMYWYRQDPGQGLRLIYYSQIVNDFQKGDIAEGYSVSREKKESFPLTVTSAQKNPTAFYLCASSPFGTGTYNEQFFGPGTRLTVL.